The text below deals with one T cell receptor (beta chain). Its antigen is still unknown. This specimen comes from a study of OX40 agonist ivuxolimab in advanced cancers. Across the whole study: Participants, approximately 80% male, averaged approximately 65 years of age, ranging from 23 to 79. Eligibility rules accepted prior anti-PD-1, anti-PD-L1 or anti-CTLA-4 therapy, and 30% to 40% had some.

Sequenced by immunoSEQ multiplex PCR; TCRdb stores in-frame clones only, minus some. The table includes fewer than 110,000 clones, approximately 90% detected once. Overall study results and limits: Both blood CD4+ and CD8+ T cells showed clonal growth by week 6 at 0.1 to 3.0 mg/kg. No antigen was identified for the clonally expanded peripheral T cells.

V lost 1 base, J lost 4 bases, and 10 bases lay in between. CDR3 size: 14 residues. Per the germline V gene, CDR1 is MNHNS and CDR2 is SASEGT. The sequence derives from an adult with an advanced solid tumor such as melanoma, head and neck, liver or kidney cancer. The material was CD4+ or CD8+ T cells sorted from blood, obtained in a trial of the OX40 agonist ivuxolimab. The chain uses TRBV6-1 and TRBJ2-5; a weak D match, TRBD2 (6 bases). CDR3 DNA sequence: TGTGCCAGCAGTGAAGGCGTGGGAGGAGAGACCCAGTACTTC. Protein sequence: CASSEGVGGETQYF.